Each of the 18 T cell receptor beta chains below was sequenced from the same sample in a study of blood T cell repertoires in COVID-19. Sequencing was performed with immunoSEQ multiplex PCR; in TCRdb, only in-frame clones are kept and a portion is missing. The data show about 300,000 clones, 86% seen once. Sequences were obtained from PBMCs or T cells enriched from blood (not recorded which). Source of these receptors: a man aged 25 to 45 who had recovered from COVID-19.

There are a few counts of this clone. This chain uses TRBV6-5 with TRBJ1-4; weak D call: TRBD1 (6 bases). The V and J ends lost 6 bases and 0 bases respectively, with 11 bases between them. The CDR3 runs 15 residues. The germline V gene encodes CDR1 MNHEY and CDR2 SVGAGI. The CDR3, as DNA: TGTGCCAGCAGGGAGGACAGTGCAACTAATGAAAAACTGTTTTTT. It is translated as CASREDSATNEKLFF.

The rearrangement links TRBV30 to TRBJ2-4; D remains unclear. V lost 0 bases, J lost 0 bases, and 6 bases lay in between. Germline CDR1 is GTSNPN and CDR2 is SVGIG (reference sequence). The CDR3 has 14 amino acids. CDR3 DNA sequence: TGTGCCTGGAGTGTGGCAGTAGCCAAAAACATTCAGTACTTC. Its protein is CAWSVAVAKNIQYF.

The J gene is TRBJ1-5, the V gene TRBV4-1, with D maybe TRBD1 (6 bases). The CDR3 covers 15 residues. V gave up 3 bases and J gave up 3 bases, with 12 bases separating them. Germline V gives CDR1 MGHRA, CDR2 YSYEKL. The chain's CDR3 is CASSQDGQPNQPQHF. The CDR3 DNA is TGCGCCAGCAGCCAGGATGGACAGCCCAATCAGCCCCAGCATTTT.

The chain has TRBV19 and TRBJ2-7, with 7 bases identical to TRBD2. Germline V CDR1 and CDR2: LNHDA, SQIVND (reference sequence). Trimming cost V 10 bases and J 4 bases; bases outside gene matches: 13. The CDR3 totals 14 residues. The CDR3 DNA sequence: TGTGCCACCTTAAAGCGGGGCGGGAGTTACGAGCAGTACTTC. Translation: CATLKRGGSYEQYF.

V is TRBV27 and J is TRBJ2-3; 8 nucleotides agree with TRBD2. V shed 5 bases, J shed 0 bases, and the junction held 4 bases outside the gene matches. CDR1 and CDR2 from the germline V gene are MNHEY and SMNVEV (reference sequence). The CDR3 sequence is 15 residues long. CDR3 protein: CASSELAASTDTQYF. In DNA form, the CDR3 reads TGTGCCAGCAGTGAACTAGCGGCTAGCACAGATACGCAGTATTTT.

The rearrangement uses TRBV18 and TRBJ2-3; tentatively, D is TRBD1 (5 bases). V was pared by 0 bases and J by 1 base, with 8 bases between. CDR1 and CDR2 (germline): KGHSH, LQKENI. The CDR3 spans 15 residues. CDR3 sequence (DNA): TGTGCCAGCTCACCACCAGGGGCGGGCACAGATACGCAGTATTTT. Residues: CASSPPGAGTDTQYF.

This chain links TRBV12-1 with TRBJ1-2; no DNA check was done on the table's D call, TRBD1. TRBV12-1 is assigned pseudogene status. This CDR3 is 18 amino acids long. This CDR3 is CASSSSRGQGAKNYGYTF. CDR3 DNA sequence: TGTGCCAGCAGCTCATCAAGGGGACAGGGGGCCAAAAACTATGGCTACACCTTC.

The genes are TRBV5-1 and TRBJ2-1; 7 bases map to TRBD1. This CDR3 contains 16 residues. Germline V gene data show CDR1 as SGHRS and CDR2 as YFSETQ. V gave up 5 bases and J gave up 0 bases; unmatched junction bases: 8. The CDR3 is CASRLRQGSSYNEQFF. For the CDR3, the DNA is TGCGCCAGCAGACTTAGACAGGGAAGCTCCTACAATGAGCAGTTCTTC.

The chain couples TRBV6-1 to TRBJ2-1; 11 bases are shared with TRBD2. The ends lost 0 bases at V and 15 bases at J; junction bases unmatched: 7. The CDR3 sequence is 14 residues long. Germline CDR1 and CDR2: MNHNS and SASEGT. The CDR3, as DNA: TGTGCCAGCAGTGAAGCGCGTCTAGCGGGGGGTCCGTTCTTC. Its protein is CASSEARLAGGPFF.

The genes are TRBV28 and TRBJ1-5; TRBD1 matches at 7 bases. This CDR3 is 16 amino acids long. V dropped 2 bases and J dropped 1; count of bases not matched to a gene: 5. CDR1 and CDR2 from the germline V gene are MDHEN and SYDVKM. The CDR3 nucleotides read TGTGCCAGCAGTTTACCTGACAGGGCGAGCAATCAGCCCCAGCATTTT. Amino acid sequence: CASSLPDRASNQPQHF.

This clone was picked up many times. The chain links TRBV30 to TRBJ2-7; 7 nucleotides align to TRBD2. CDR3 length: 14 amino acids. The ends lost 7 bases at V and 2 bases at J; junction bases unmatched: 11. Per the germline V gene, CDR1 is GTSNPN and CDR2 is SVGIG (reference sequence). The CDR3 nucleotides read TGTGCCTCCAAGGGGAGGGGAGTTGCCTACGAGCAGTACTTC. This encodes CASKGRGVAYEQYF.

The chain combines TRBV30 with TRBJ2-3, with TRBD2 matching over 10 bases. CDR1 GTSNPN and CDR2 SVGIG come from the germline V gene (reference sequence). This CDR3 is built from 15 residues. The V and J ends lost 5 bases and 4 bases, in that order; junction bases with no gene match: 9. The CDR3 loop reads CAWAATSGLPDTQYF. The CDR3 nucleotides are TGTGCCTGGGCCGCGACTAGCGGGTTACCAGATACGCAGTATTTT. Combining the CDR3 with reference TRBV30 and TRBJ2-3 gives the whole variable domain SQTIHQWPATLVQPVGSPLSLECTVEGTSNPNLYWYRQAAGRGLQLLFYSVGIGQISSEVPQNLSASRPQDRQFILSSKKLLLSDSGFYLCAWAATSGLPDTQYFGPGTRLTVL.

CDR3 nucleotides: TGTGCCAGCAGCCCGGGACAGGTTACTCAGCCCCAGCATTTT. Translated, it gives CASSPGQVTQPQHF. The gene calls are TRBV6-5 and TRBJ1-5; 8 positions match TRBD1. This CDR3 contains 14 residues. Germline CDR1 and CDR2: MNHEY and SVGAGI. V shed 6 bases and J 6 bases; nucleotides not matched to a gene: 7.

The rearrangement links TRBV19 to TRBJ2-2, with 8 bases aligning to TRBD2. CDR1 is LNHDA and CDR2 is SQIVND in the germline V gene (reference sequence). This CDR3 has 16 residues. V lost 6 bases, J lost 1 base, and 7 bases stayed unmatched. In nucleotides, the CDR3 is TGTGCCAGTAGAGACCGGGGGGGGCTGAACACCGGGGAGCTGTTTTTT. Translated: CASRDRGGLNTGELFF.

V usage is TRBV12-3 or TRBV12-4 and J usage is TRBJ2-1; 8 positions agree with TRBD1. CDR3 size: 12 residues. J gave up 8 bases and V 6 bases, and 3 bases lay outside the gene matches. The CDR3 nucleotides are TGTGCCAGCAGCTCCAGGGGGCATGAGCAGTTCTTC. Amino acids: CASSSRGHEQFF.

Note on this clone: The same CDR3 also results from other DNA sequences found in this sample. The chain carries TRBV5-1 and TRBJ1-2; possible D gene TRBD1, 5 bases. The germline CDR1 and CDR2 sequences are SGHRS and YFSETQ. Trimming removed 0 bases from V and 4 bases from J, with 10 bases in between. The CDR3 contains 14 residues. The CDR3 sequence: CASSLAGYGYGYTF. The CDR3 nucleotides read TGCGCCAGCAGCTTGGCAGGGTACGGCTATGGCTACACCTTC.

The rearrangement links TRBV27 to TRBJ2-7, with 8 bases lining up with TRBD1. CDR1 and CDR2 (germline): MNHEY, SMNVEV (reference sequence). Losses at the gene ends were 0 bases for V and 0 bases for J; bases not matched to a gene: 4. The CDR3 runs 16 residues. The CDR3 is CASSLSGDRISYEQYF. CDR3 sequence (DNA): TGTGCCAGCAGTTTATCGGGGGACAGGATCTCCTACGAGCAGTACTTC.

J is TRBJ2-3 and V is TRBV2; 9 bases agree with TRBD1. The CDR3 length is 14 residues. The J segment lost 3 bases and the V segment lost 7 bases, leaving 5 bases of the junction unmatched. Germline V lookup: CDR1 SNHLY, CDR2 FYNNEI. CDR3 coding DNA: TGTGCCAGCATTACCGGGACAGGGACAGATACGCAGTATTTT. It codes for CASITGTGTDTQYF.